A single T cell receptor beta chain is shown here with its context. Its cognate antigen has yet to be identified. No base quality values were provided; no much bigger clone lies one nucleotide off. One collaborating source in Seattle enrolled patients while the patients were actively infected and followed the patients over time throughout the course of disease. Each collaborating institution followed its own protocols to collect whole blood in K2EDTA tubes. For TCRbeta analysis, collaborators shipped samples in one of three forms: frozen whole blood, isolated PBMCs, or DNA extracted from either of those sample types. The data were obtained in a study of blood T cell repertoires in COVID-19 (dated by TCRdb to about 2020). Regarding the study in general: Samples covering the acute and convalescent phases of COVID-19 were provided by collaborators in the United States, Italy and Spain. The prospective study material was composed of cDNA or gDNA derived from T cells, B-cell-depleted T cells, or PBMCs. Deeply sampled blood TCRbeta repertoires from subjects exposed to, actively infected with, or recovered from COVID-19 were included in the dataset. The repertoires were made available in a free public database intended to serve as a resource for research on the immune response to SARS-CoV-2. The samples were drawn from the first 160 participants of the ongoing ImmuneRACE study and from roughly 1,300 subjects provided by 6 global collaborators. The sample metadata nearly always contained a de-identified subject ID, COVID-19 status, age in years and sex. HLA class I and class II types, where available, came from metadata supplied by the sample provider rather than from assay-based typing.

Trimmed from V: 0 bases; trimmed from J: 0 bases; junction bases lacking a gene match: 6. The CDR3 goes from the cysteine to the phenylalanine over 18 residues. CDR3 DNA only is kept here, 54 bases in frame from base 1. Looking up the germline V gene yields CDR1 SGHDN and CDR2 FVKESK. The immunoSEQ Assay, a bias-controlled multiplex PCR, was used to amplify TCRbeta CDR3 regions from genomic DNA. On the authors' methods: Nucleated cell counts per sample were estimated from amplification of reference gene primers within the assay. Sequence reads were collapsed and filtered to measure the absolute abundance of every unique TCRbeta CDR3 rearrangement. For each sample, productive Simpson clonality was calculated by taking the square root of Simpson's diversity index across productive rearrangements. The immuneACCESS repertoire file appears here via TCRdb, limited to in-frame rearrangements. These files lack a portion of the clones; in checked studies, under half of the deficit traces to unresolved V genes, and the cause of the others is not known. V and J calls and clone size are those listed in that table; D and trimming were worked out from the DNA. The sample table records roughly 410,000 clones; over 75% of these occur just once. About 1.4% of the sample is in the top ten clones.

Findings and caveats that apply to the study as a whole: Clinical and demographic metadata were provided uncurated, with the amount varying by source and participant.

Input material: peripheral blood. The V and J genes are TRBV14 and TRBJ1-3; TRBD1 aligns with 9 central bases. The receptor was derived from a woman aged 40-49 years with COVID-19, enrolled during active disease. The sequence in DNA is TGTGCCAGCAGCCAAGAGTCCGGGACAGGGCTCTCTGGAAACACCATATATTTT. Translated, this gives CASSQESGTGLSGNTIYF.